This T cell receptor beta chain was found in a study of regulatory T cells in long-lasting Graves disease. After removal of 1 base from V and 9 bases from J, the junction contained 9 bases not matched to a gene. The CDR3 has 16 residues. Germline CDR1 and CDR2: SGHAT and FQNNGV. This clonotype was observed at least ten times. Its matching antigen is unknown. Specified time point: newly diagnosed GD, antithyroid drugs for less than 3 months. Scientists built the TCR library using RNA that was extracted from PBMCs. Findings and limits, study-wide: Persistent disease exhibited a predilection for TRBV28, TRBJ1-2 and TRBJ2-5.

With iRepertoire HTBI primers and Arm-PCR of CDR3 regions, TCR beta libraries were built. TCRdb re-derived calls from the multiplex PCR reads in MiXCR, one entry per CDR3 protein. The profile covers about 400,000 distinct CDR3 sequences, with approximately 15% appearing a single time and about 7.8% taken by the ten largest. This sample was also put to use in a study of T cells in Graves' hyperthyroidism and ophthalmopathy. That work contributes: Patients with uncontrolled infections, other autoimmune diseases, pregnancy or lactation were excluded.

Source: peripheral blood mononuclear cells (PBMCs), taken at new diagnosis, from a patient treated with antithyroid drugs. This clonotype originated in a woman in her thirties or forties with Graves disease. The chain carries TRBV11-2 and TRBJ2-1; the match to TRBD2 covers 10 bases. The CDR3 sequence: CASSLVPSGSGVEQFF. The CDR3 DNA reads TGTGCCAGCAGCTTAGTGCCTAGCGGGAGTGGCGTTGAGCAGTTCTTC. The whole variable domain, remainder taken from reference TRBV11-2 and TRBJ2-1, is EAGVAQSPRYKIIEKRQSVAFWCNPISGHATLYWYQQILGQGPKLLIQFQNNGVVDDSQLPKDRFSAERLKGVDSTLKIQPAKLEDSAVYLCASSLVPSGSGVEQFFGPGTRLTVL.